These 30 T cell receptor beta chains originate from one sample sequenced in a study of cytomegalovirus exposure and HLA in healthy donors. 60 Vbeta and 13 Jbeta primers were used in PCR. TCRdb's copy holds only in-frame clones and misses some; the assay was immunoSEQ multiplex PCR. The table lists fewer than 110,000 clones. The sample comprised PBMCs. The receptors were sampled from a man aged 35 to 55 in good health and CMV-seronegative.

V is TRBV19 and J is TRBJ2-7; 9 positions agree with TRBD2. V shed 3 bases, J shed 4 bases, and the junction held 7 bases outside the gene matches. CDR3 length: 15 residues. The germline V gene has CDR1 LNHDA and CDR2 SQIVND (reference sequence). The CDR3 loop is CASSMGSGSVYEQYF. CDR3 nucleotides: TGTGCCAGTAGTATGGGTAGCGGGAGTGTGTACGAGCAGTACTTC.

The chain combines TRBV7-9 with TRBJ2-5, with D tentatively TRBD2 (5 bases). The germline V gene encodes CDR1 SEHNR and CDR2 FQNEAQ (reference sequence). This CDR3 has 16 residues. The V end was cut by 5 bases, the J end by 0 bases, with 16 bases between. The CDR3: CASSTPSFGDQETQYF. In DNA form, the CDR3 reads TGTGCCAGCAGCACTCCGTCGTTCGGGGACCAAGAGACCCAGTACTTC.

This chain joins TRBV13 and TRBJ1-1; 8 bases are shared with TRBD1. From germline, CDR1 is PRHDT and CDR2 FYEKMQ (reference sequence). The CDR3 extends over 14 amino acids. The V and J ends lost 7 bases and 1 base, in that order; junction bases with no gene match: 5. The CDR3: CASNTGTGNTEAFF. Written as DNA, the CDR3 is TGTGCCAGCAACACCGGGACAGGGAACACTGAAGCTTTCTTT.

The chain recombines TRBV6-5 with TRBJ2-7; D perhaps matches TRBD2 (5 bases). CDR1 and CDR2 (germline): MNHEY, SVGAGI. The ends were cut back, 0 bases at V and 2 bases at J, with 11 bases in the middle. The CDR3 covers 15 residues. DNA of the CDR3: TGTGCCAGCAGTTACTCCTTTCCCGGGACCTACGAGCAGTACTTC. It is translated as CASSYSFPGTYEQYF.

This sequence joins TRBV6-5 and TRBJ1-3, with a weak D call TRBD1 (5 bases). Trimming took 0 bases from V and 4 from J, leaving 10 bases between them. CDR1 MNHEY and CDR2 SVGAGI come from the germline V gene. The CDR3 consists of 15 residues. The CDR3 coding sequence is TGTGCCAGCAGTTACTCGGGGGAGGGCGGAAACACCATATATTTT. Encoded protein: CASSYSGEGGNTIYF.

V and J are TRBV11-2 and TRBJ1-2; 10 bases are shared with TRBD1. CDR1 SGHAT and CDR2 FQNNGV come from the germline V gene. This CDR3 has 15 residues. The V and J ends lost 5 bases and 7 bases, in that order; junction bases with no gene match: 10. The CDR3 DNA follows: TGTGCCAGCAGCCTAATGGGACAGGGGTTGGTTGGCTACACCTTC. Translation: CASSLMGQGLVGYTF.

The chain combines TRBV2 with TRBJ1-2; no definite D call. CDR1 and CDR2 (germline): SNHLY, FYNNEI. V was clipped by 4 bases and J by 0 bases, with 12 bases between them. There are 15 residues in the CDR3. DNA for the CDR3: TGTGCCAGCAGTGGTTTAGAGCAAACTAACTATGGCTACACCTTC. This encodes CASSGLEQTNYGYTF.

V is TRBV11-2 and J is TRBJ2-3; 11 positions match TRBD2. The junction had 4 bases not matched to a gene; V was cut back by 3 bases and J by 5 bases. This CDR3 contains 15 residues. Per the germline V gene, CDR1 is SGHAT and CDR2 is FQNNGV. CDR3 protein: CASSFLAGGGDTQYF. CDR3 nucleotide sequence: TGTGCCAGCAGCTTTCTAGCGGGAGGAGGAGATACGCAGTATTTT.

V is TRBV5-6 and J is TRBJ2-7, with 7 bases lining up with TRBD1. This CDR3 is 13 amino acids long. J lost 4 bases, V lost 4 bases, and 5 bases had no gene match. Per the germline V gene, CDR1 is SGHDT and CDR2 is YYEEEE. CDR3 region: CASSPDRAYEQYF. CDR3 nucleotides: TGTGCCAGCAGCCCCGACAGGGCATACGAGCAGTACTTC.

The J gene is TRBJ2-6, the V gene TRBV19; TRBD1 might be the D (6 bases). Trimming pared 4 bases from V and 4 bases from J, leaving 14 bases between. The CDR3 is made up of 16 amino acids. Germline CDR1 and CDR2: LNHDA and SQIVND (reference sequence). The CDR3 sequence: CASSKTGIGGANVLTF. CDR3 sequence (DNA): TGTGCCAGTAGTAAAACAGGGATCGGGGGGGCCAACGTCCTGACTTTC.

The rearrangement links TRBV7-9 to TRBJ1-4, with 9 positions matching TRBD1. CDR3 size: 16 residues. Germline trimming cut 5 bases from V and 2 bases from J; bases unmatched to any gene: 6. Germline assignment: CDR1 SEHNR and CDR2 FQNEAQ (reference sequence). CDR3 loop: CASSELTGGTNEKLFF. The CDR3 coding sequence is TGTGCCAGCAGCGAATTGACAGGGGGGACTAATGAAAAACTGTTTTTT.

The chain employs TRBV29-1 and TRBJ2-1, with 8 bases aligning to TRBD1. Germline trimming cut 4 bases from V and 8 bases from J; bases unmatched to any gene: 7. Germline V gives CDR1 SQVTM, CDR2 ANQGSEA. The CDR3 is 13 amino acids. CDR3 amino acids: CSVGQGAYDEQFF. The CDR3 DNA follows: TGCAGCGTTGGTCAGGGGGCGTACGATGAGCAGTTCTTC.

The rearrangement links TRBV7-9 to TRBJ1-6; D perhaps matches TRBD1 (5 bases). CDR1 is SEHNR and CDR2 is FQNEAQ in the germline V gene (reference sequence). CDR3 length equals 13 residues. V was shortened by 7 bases and J by 8 bases, with 12 bases between the two germline ends. The CDR3 DNA follows: TGTGCCAGCACCCCGGACACCTATTCACCCCTCCACTTT. Protein sequence: CASTPDTYSPLHF.

The chain has TRBV15 and TRBJ2-2; D perhaps matches TRBD1 (5 bases). The germline V gene has CDR1 LNHNV and CDR2 YYDKDF (reference sequence). This CDR3 spans 16 amino acids. The ends were cut back, 0 bases at V and 2 bases at J, with 10 bases in the middle. The CDR3 here is CATSRDAGINTGELFF. CDR3 nucleotides: TGTGCCACCAGCAGAGATGCAGGGATTAACACCGGGGAGCTGTTTTTT.

The chain employs TRBV6-5 and TRBJ2-7; 8 positions agree with TRBD2. Losses at the gene ends were 0 bases for V and 4 bases for J; bases not matched to a gene: 5. The CDR3 loop spans 15 amino acids. CDR1 is MNHEY, CDR2 SVGAGI, per germline. The CDR3 DNA reads TGTGCCAGCAGTTACTCGGCGGGGGGCTATTACGAGCAGTACTTC. Its translation is CASSYSAGGYYEQYF.

This CDR3 reads CASSFSQRRQTSPGTGELFF. The CDR3 bases are TGTGCCAGCTCCTTTTCCCAGCGGCGGCAGACTAGCCCGGGCACCGGGGAGCTGTTTTTT. This rearrangement joins TRBV21-1 to TRBJ2-2; the listed D gene, TRBD2, was not tested against the DNA. TRBV21-1 is reported as a pseudogene. This CDR3 comprises 20 residues.

This chain links TRBV28 with TRBJ2-7, with a possible D match to TRBD2 (5 bases). With 4 bases removed from V and 0 bases from J, the gap between germline ends came to 19 bases. Germline V gene lookup returns CDR1 MDHEN and CDR2 SYDVKM. The CDR3 length is 17 residues. As DNA, the CDR3 is TGTGCCAGCAGTTCCCTCCCTTTGGACTTTCGCTCCTACGAGCAGTACTTC. It is translated as CASSSLPLDFRSYEQYF.

This chain connects TRBV10-2 to TRBJ1-6; 12 nucleotides align to TRBD1. This CDR3 has 14 residues. Germline-derived CDR1 and CDR2 are WSHSY and SAAADI. V was clipped by 6 bases and J by 10 bases; unmatched bases: 4. The CDR3 here is CASRGDRGHSPLHF. For the CDR3, the DNA is TGCGCCAGCAGGGGGGACAGGGGGCACTCACCCCTCCACTTT.

The chain couples TRBV5-1 to TRBJ1-1; 7 positions agree with TRBD1. V shed 4 bases and J 3 bases; nucleotides not matched to a gene: 12. CDR1 is SGHRS, CDR2 YFSETQ, per germline. This CDR3 is 16 amino acids long. The CDR3 bases are TGCGCCAGCAGCCTATCGGGACAGATGATGTACACTGAAGCTTTCTTT. Encoded protein: CASSLSGQMMYTEAFF. Drawing the rest from reference TRBV5-1 and TRBJ1-1, the complete variable domain is KAGVTQTPRYLIKTRGQQVTLSCSPISGHRSVSWYQQTPGQGLQFLFEYFSETQRNKGNFPGRFSGRQFSNSRSEMNVSTLELGDSALYLCASSLSGQMMYTEAFFGQGTRLTVV.

The V call is TRBV11-2, the J call TRBJ2-5; 9 bases fit TRBD2. The germline V gene has CDR1 SGHAT and CDR2 FQNNGV. Trimming took 7 bases from V and 3 from J; bases not matched to a gene: 9. The CDR3 is 15 residues long. This chain's CDR3 is CASTRGTSNKETQYF. In nucleotides, the CDR3 is TGTGCCAGCACCAGGGGGACTAGCAATAAAGAGACCCAGTACTTC.

The chain combines TRBV7-2 with TRBJ1-1, with D possibly TRBD1 on 5 matching bases. Germline lookup yields CDR1 SGHTA and CDR2 FQGNSA. CDR3 length: 15 residues. V lost 1 base and J lost 6, with 15 bases in between. Written as DNA, the CDR3 is TGTGCCAGCAGCTTAGTTGGCGGGGACGTATCTGAAGCTTTCTTT. It specifies CASSLVGGDVSEAFF.

The chain is built from TRBV4-1 and TRBJ1-1, with 9 bases lining up with TRBD1. With V trimmed by 1 base and J by 3 bases, 6 bases remained unmatched. The CDR3 length is 16 residues. CDR1 is MGHRA and CDR2 is YSYEKL in the germline V gene. The CDR3 nucleotides read TGCGCCAGCAGCCAAGGTCTGGACAGGGGAGACACTGAAGCTTTCTTT. Its translation: CASSQGLDRGDTEAFF.

The chain employs TRBV5-1 and TRBJ2-1; TRBD2 might be the D (5 bases). Trimming pared 0 bases from V and 10 bases from J, leaving 14 bases between. The CDR3 has 14 residues. Germline V CDR1 and CDR2: SGHRS, YFSETQ. This chain's CDR3 is CASSLEGGGGEQFF. CDR3 nucleotides: TGCGCCAGCAGCTTGGAAGGAGGAGGAGGAGAGCAGTTCTTC.

This rearrangement joins TRBV7-2 to TRBJ1-2; D not certain. CDR3 length: 13 residues. V lost 1 base and J lost 8, with 11 bases in between. CDR1 is SGHTA, CDR2 FQGNSA, per germline. CDR3 amino acids: CASSLDERAGYTF. The DNA for the CDR3 is TGTGCCAGCAGCTTAGATGAGAGGGCCGGCTACACCTTC.

CDR3: CAWSLQVSPLHF. The CDR3 DNA sequence: TGTGCCTGGAGTTTACAGGTTTCACCCCTCCACTTT. The chain recombines TRBV30 with TRBJ1-6, with D tentatively TRBD1 (5 bases). Germline values: CDR1 GTSNPN, CDR2 SVGIG (reference sequence). V was trimmed by 2 bases and J by 9 bases, leaving 8 bases between them. The CDR3 covers 12 residues.

The J gene is TRBJ1-4, the V gene TRBV2; no clear D. This CDR3 comprises 14 residues. V shed 2 bases and J shed 8 bases, with 12 bases lying between them. From germline, CDR1 is SNHLY and CDR2 FYNNEI. CDR3 in DNA: TGTGCCAGCAGTGAAAACTATCTTAGGGAAAAACTGTTTTTT. Amino acid sequence: CASSENYLREKLFF.

The chain recombines TRBV30 with TRBJ2-5; TRBD2 agrees at 8 bases. CDR1 GTSNPN and CDR2 SVGIG come from the germline V gene (reference sequence). The CDR3 extends over 15 amino acids. V shed 5 bases, J shed 1 base, and the junction held 9 bases outside the gene matches. The DNA of the CDR3 is TGTGCCTGGCGGCTAGCGGGCCTCCCCCAAGAGACCCAGTACTTC. It translates to CAWRLAGLPQETQYF.

The rearrangement links TRBV10-1 to TRBJ2-5, with 9 bases aligning to TRBD1. Germline V CDR1 and CDR2: WNHNN, SYGVQD (reference sequence). The CDR3 has 17 amino acids. With 2 bases clipped from V and 5 bases from J, the junction kept 12 bases outside the gene matches. CDR3 region: CASSELRGTGMWETQYF. CDR3 bases: TGCGCCAGCAGTGAGCTAAGGGGGACAGGGATGTGGGAGACCCAGTACTTC.

Concerning this clone: Germline is not matched at one junction end, which may reflect a read error. The chain employs TRBV6-5 and TRBJ1-2, with D uncertain. Germline V gene sequence: CDR1 MNHEY, CDR2 SVGAGI. The CDR3 length is 14 residues. The CDR3 protein is CAGSPWPPSLGYTF. Here the CDR3 DNA reads TGTGCCGGCAGTCCATGGCCTCCGTCGCTCGGCTACACCTTC.

The rearrangement uses TRBV19 and TRBJ2-3; D is ambiguous. Trimming shortened V by 6 bases and J by 0 bases, and 10 bases separated the two germline ends. CDR3 size: 14 residues. The V gene's germline CDR1 is LNHDA and CDR2 SQIVND (reference sequence). The CDR3 here is CASSPTSSTDTQYF. Written as DNA, the CDR3 is TGTGCCAGTAGCCCAACTTCTAGCACAGATACGCAGTATTTT.